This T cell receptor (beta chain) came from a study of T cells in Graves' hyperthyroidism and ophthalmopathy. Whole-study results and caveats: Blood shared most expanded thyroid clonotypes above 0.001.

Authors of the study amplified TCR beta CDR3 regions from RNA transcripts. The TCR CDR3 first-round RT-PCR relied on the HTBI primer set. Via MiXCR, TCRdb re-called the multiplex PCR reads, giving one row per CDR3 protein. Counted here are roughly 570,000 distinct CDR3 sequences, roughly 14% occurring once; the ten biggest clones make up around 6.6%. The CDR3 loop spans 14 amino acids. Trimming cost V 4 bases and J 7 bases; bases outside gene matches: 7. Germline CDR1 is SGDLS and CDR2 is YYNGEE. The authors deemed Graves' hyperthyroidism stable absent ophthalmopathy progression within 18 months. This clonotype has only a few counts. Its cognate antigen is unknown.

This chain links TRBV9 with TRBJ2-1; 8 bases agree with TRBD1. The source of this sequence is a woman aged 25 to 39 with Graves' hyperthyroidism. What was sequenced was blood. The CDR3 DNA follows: TGTGCCAGCAGCACAGACAGGGGTAAGAATGAGCAGTTCTTC. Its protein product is CASSTDRGKNEQFF.